A single sample is the source of the 25 T cell receptor beta chains below, sequenced in a study of shared clonotypes between healthy human individuals. TCRdb's copy holds only in-frame clones and misses some; the assay was immunoSEQ multiplex PCR. Of 190,000 or so clones listed, 66% are singletons. The sequenced sample consisted of memory CD4+ T cells sorted from blood. Sample subset: CD45RA-negative fraction. The receptors were sampled from a man younger than 40 in good health.

In nucleotides, the CDR3 is TGTGCCAGCAGCAAGGGCAATCAGCCCCAGCATTTT. This sequence encodes CASSKGNQPQHF. V is TRBV25-1 and J is TRBJ1-5; D gene unclear. The CDR3 covers 12 residues. Germline V gives CDR1 MGHDK, CDR2 SYGVNS. V was shortened by 6 bases and J by 2 bases, with 5 bases between the two germline ends.

This clone was found a few times. The chain recombines TRBV7-2 with TRBJ2-7, with a tentative D call TRBD1 (6 bases). Per the germline V gene, CDR1 is SGHTA and CDR2 is FQGNSA. The V gene lost 3 bases and the J gene lost 3 bases, with 9 bases spanning the gap. The CDR3 length is 13 residues. The CDR3 DNA is TGTGCCAGCAGCTTCCAACAGGGCTACGAGCAGTACTTC. Its protein product is CASSFQQGYEQYF. The full variable domain, its missing parts supplied by reference TRBV7-2 and TRBJ2-7, is GAGVSQSPSNKVTEKGKDVELRCDPISGHTALYWYRQSLGQGLEFLIYFQGNSAPDKSGLPSDRFSAERTGGSVSTLTIQRTQQEDSAVYLCASSFQQGYEQYFGPGTRLTVT.

The chain combines TRBV28 with TRBJ2-7; TRBD2 matches 12 bases. Losses at the gene ends were 3 bases for V and 5 bases for J; bases not matched to a gene: 5. This CDR3 comprises 15 residues. CDR1 and CDR2 (germline): MDHEN, SYDVKM. The CDR3 DNA reads TGTGCCAGCAGTTTGACTAGCGGGAGCAGGAACGAGCAGTACTTC. This gives the protein CASSLTSGSRNEQYF.

CDR3 in amino acids: CASSLQGADTQYF. CDR3 nucleotide sequence: TGTGCCAGCAGCTTGCAGGGTGCAGATACGCAGTATTTT. The chain recombines TRBV5-6 with TRBJ2-3; the D gene is possibly TRBD1 (5 bases). V was pared by 1 base and J by 4 bases, with 7 bases between. There are 13 residues in the CDR3. Germline CDR1 and CDR2: SGHDT and YYEEEE.

The chain is built from TRBV5-1 and TRBJ2-3; D is unresolved. This CDR3 comprises 15 residues. Germline-derived CDR1 and CDR2 are SGHRS and YFSETQ. The V end was cut by 0 bases, the J end by 2 bases, with 10 bases between. The CDR3 region has the DNA TGCGCCAGCAGCTTGGCCGCAGCTATCACAGATACGCAGTATTTT. Translation: CASSLAAAITDTQYF.

The rearrangement joins TRBV9 to TRBJ2-1; 8 bases map to TRBD2. The CDR3 runs to 15 residues. V was pared by 3 bases and J by 4 bases, with 6 bases of the junction left unmatched. Germline CDR1 SGDLS, CDR2 YYNGEE. CDR3 in amino acids: CASSATSGQYNEQFF. As DNA, the CDR3 is TGTGCCAGCAGCGCTACTAGCGGACAATACAATGAGCAGTTCTTC.

The chain links TRBV7-2 to TRBJ2-2, with D possibly matching TRBD2 (6 bases). This CDR3 is built from 16 residues. Trimming cost V 4 bases and J 0 bases, with 12 bases left between them. CDR1 is SGHTA, CDR2 FQGNSA, per germline. The DNA of the CDR3 is TGTGCCAGCAGCTGGGACTCCGGGGCGAACACCGGGGAGCTGTTTTTT. Protein product: CASSWDSGANTGELFF.

The chain links TRBV2 to TRBJ1-3; possible D gene TRBD1, 6 bases. This CDR3 contains 14 residues. Per germline, CDR1 SNHLY and CDR2 FYNNEI. The V and J ends lost 6 bases and 3 bases respectively, with 12 bases between them. The CDR3 nucleotides read TGTGCCAGCAGCCCACAGGGAGTTGGAAACACCATATATTTT. Its translation is CASSPQGVGNTIYF.

Only a few counts were recorded for this clone. The chain is built from TRBV7-9 and TRBJ1-1; D remains ambiguous. CDR1 is SEHNR, CDR2 FQNEAQ, per germline (reference sequence). Trimming stripped 3 bases from V and 5 bases from J, with 10 bases between. The CDR3 has 13 amino acids. The CDR3 is CASSFVGSTEAFF. In DNA form, the CDR3 reads TGTGCCAGCAGCTTTGTAGGGAGTACTGAAGCTTTCTTT.

With respect to this clone: This may come from a read error, since a much larger clone is one base off. V usage is TRBV29-1 and J usage is TRBJ2-5, with TRBD2 identical over 12 bases. This CDR3 comprises 15 residues. The ends lost 4 bases at V and 5 bases at J; junction bases unmatched: 8. The germline V gene has CDR1 SQVTM and CDR2 ANQGSEA. CDR3 coding DNA: TGCAGCGTTGGGACTAGCGGGGCCCAAGGGGAGACCCAGTACTTC. It is translated as CSVGTSGAQGETQYF.

The V and J genes are TRBV7-9 and TRBJ2-2; D not certain. The CDR3 spans 13 residues. Germline V gene sequence: CDR1 SEHNR, CDR2 FQNEAQ (reference sequence). V was clipped by 0 bases and J by 11 bases, with 10 bases between them. The CDR3 DNA follows: TGTGCCAGCAGCTTAGCGCTTCGTAGCGAGCTGTTTTTT. This translates into CASSLALRSELFF.

This clone came up many times. The chain employs TRBV5-6 and TRBJ1-5; the match to TRBD1 covers 8 bases. This CDR3 has 15 amino acids. The V segment lost 4 bases and the J segment 5 bases; nucleotides outside the gene matches: 8. Germline assignment: CDR1 SGHDT and CDR2 YYEEEE. CDR3 region: CASSVTGGLYQPQHF. DNA of the CDR3: TGTGCCAGCAGCGTCACAGGGGGGCTTTATCAGCCCCAGCATTTT.

The chain employs TRBV11-2 and TRBJ2-1; 10 positions agree with TRBD2. This CDR3 is built from 16 residues. Germline lookup yields CDR1 SGHAT and CDR2 FQNNGV. The trim removed 3 bases at V and 2 bases at J, leaving 4 bases unmatched. The CDR3 here is CASSFLSGRAYNEQFF. DNA of the CDR3: TGTGCCAGCAGCTTTCTGAGCGGGAGGGCCTACAATGAGCAGTTCTTC.

This chain uses TRBV7-8 with TRBJ2-6; D ambiguous. Germline V gene sequence: CDR1 SGHVS, CDR2 FQNEAQ. The CDR3 contains 16 residues. The V end was cut by 0 bases, the J end by 4 bases, with 10 bases between. The CDR3 is CASSLALARGANVLTF. In DNA form, the CDR3 reads TGTGCCAGCAGCTTAGCGCTGGCAAGGGGGGCCAACGTCCTGACTTTC.

This clone showed up just a few times. The J gene is TRBJ2-2, the V gene TRBV18; 9 positions match TRBD2. The trim removed 9 bases at V and 6 bases at J, leaving 17 bases unmatched. The CDR3 length is 17 residues. Germline lookup yields CDR1 KGHSH and CDR2 LQKENI. The CDR3: CASTLRFGSGSAGELFF. The CDR3 bases are TGTGCCAGTACCTTGCGGTTTGGTAGCGGGAGTGCCGGGGAGCTGTTTTTT.

The chain is built from TRBV18 and TRBJ2-1; the match to TRBD2 covers 16 bases. Germline V gene sequence: CDR1 KGHSH, CDR2 LQKENI. The CDR3 has 19 amino acids. Unmatched junction bases numbered 7, after V lost 5 bases and J lost 0 bases. As DNA, the CDR3 is TGTGCCAGCTCAGCTCCGGGACTAGCGGGAGGGGGCTCCTACAATGAGCAGTTCTTC. This encodes CASSAPGLAGGGSYNEQFF.

The chain recombines TRBV11-3 with TRBJ1-1; D might be TRBD1 (5 bases). The CDR3 has 13 residues. In germline, CDR1 is SGHNT, CDR2 YENEEA. The germline V and J ends were trimmed by 10 bases and 3 bases, with 15 bases remaining between them. CDR3 residues: CATSPGRDTEAFF. In nucleotides, the CDR3 is TGTGCCACCTCTCCAGGGCGGGACACTGAAGCTTTCTTT.

As concerns this clone: A junction boundary mismatches the germline segment, possibly from a read error. V and J are TRBV7-7 and TRBJ2-2; no firm D call. Per the germline V gene, CDR1 is SSHAT and CDR2 is FNYEAQ (reference sequence). The CDR3 is made up of 15 amino acids. CDR3: CASSPARLNTGELFF. The CDR3 DNA follows: TGTGCTAGCAGTCCGGCCCGCTTAAACACCGGGGAGCTGTTTTTT.

V is TRBV9 and J is TRBJ1-2, with D unclear. V shed 0 bases and J shed 14 bases, with 14 bases lying between them. Germline V gene data show CDR1 as SGDLS and CDR2 as YYNGEE. The CDR3 consists of 12 residues. The CDR3, as DNA: TGTGCCAGCAGCGTAGCCTTAGTGACGACAACCTTC. As protein: CASSVALVTTTF. Together with reference TRBV9 and TRBJ1-2, the CDR3 gives the full variable domain: DSGVTQTPKHLITATGQRVTLRCSPRSGDLSVYWYQQSLDQGLQFLIQYYNGEERAKGNILERFSAQQFPDLHSELNLSSLELGDSALYFCASSVALVTTTFGSGTRLTVV.

This clone came up a few times. The CDR3 nucleotides read TGTGCCAGCAACGGGCCCTCTGACGAGCAGTACTTC. Its protein is CASNGPSDEQYF. The chain has TRBV2 and TRBJ2-7; D remains ambiguous. The V and J ends lost 7 bases and 5 bases respectively, with 12 bases between them. From germline, CDR1 is SNHLY and CDR2 FYNNEI. The CDR3 has 12 residues.

This clone has just a few counts. This sequence joins TRBV11-2 and TRBJ2-7; no definite D call. The CDR3 contains 11 residues. V lost 5 bases, J lost 3 bases, and 5 bases lay in between. The V gene's germline CDR1 is SGHAT and CDR2 FQNNGV. CDR3 nucleotide sequence: TGTGCCAGCAGCCAAAACTACGAGCAGTACTTC. This translates into CASSQNYEQYF.

This clone was counted between two and nine times. The chain links TRBV18 to TRBJ2-1; D remains ambiguous. Germline CDR1 and CDR2: KGHSH and LQKENI. The CDR3 contains 12 residues. V dropped 5 bases and J dropped 13 bases, with 15 bases sitting between them. The CDR3 loop reads CASSGDLLSQFF. The CDR3 region has the DNA TGTGCCAGCTCAGGAGACCTCCTGAGTCAGTTCTTC.

The CDR3 bases are TGTGCCAGCAGCCCTCTAGCGGGGAAAGAGACCCAGTACTTC. Translation gives CASSPLAGKETQYF. The chain recombines TRBV11-2 with TRBJ2-5, with TRBD2 identical over 9 bases. The length of the CDR3 is 14 residues. V shed 5 bases, J shed 3 bases, and the junction held 4 bases outside the gene matches. In germline, CDR1 is SGHAT, CDR2 FQNNGV.

This clone was observed at least ten times. The rearrangement links TRBV14 to TRBJ2-1; D is unclear. The CDR3 covers 20 residues. Trimming took 0 bases from V and 3 from J, leaving 24 bases between them. The germline V gene has CDR1 SGHDN and CDR2 FVKESK. DNA of the CDR3: TGTGCCAGCAGCCAAGATGAGGCCCGGGCCCAGATACTCCGCTACAATGAGCAGTTCTTC. Its protein is CASSQDEARAQILRYNEQFF.

The CDR3 DNA follows: TGTGCCATCAGTGAGTCGAATCTCCCGACAAATCAGCCCCAGCATTTT. Protein sequence: CAISESNLPTNQPQHF. The rearrangement joins TRBV10-3 to TRBJ1-5, with D hard to call. CDR3 length: 16 amino acids. The germline CDR1 and CDR2 sequences are ENHRY and SYGVKD. V was shortened by 0 bases and J by 4 bases, with 13 bases between the two germline ends.